One and the same sample provided the 22 T cell receptor beta chains below, sequenced in a study of Graves' ophthalmopathy and Graves' hyperthyroidism. TCR beta CDR3 amplification used RNA transcripts. After a first-round RT-PCR with HTBI primers, a second-round multiplex PCR was run. TCRdb independently ran MiXCR on the multiplex PCR reads; one entry per CDR3 protein. The top ten clones hold roughly 3% of a sample with about 400,000 distinct CDR3 sequences, around 21% of them seen once. The specimen sequenced was peripheral blood. The receptors stem from a woman between 18 and 29 years old with stable Graves' hyperthyroidism.

On this clonotype itself: This may be a read error: a much more frequent sequence differs by one nucleotide. The rearrangement joins TRBV7-9 to TRBJ1-1; D unclear. This CDR3 spans 12 amino acids. Germline-derived CDR1 and CDR2 are SEHNR and FQNEAQ (reference sequence). CDR3 DNA sequence: TGTGCCAGCAGCTTAACGGGTGCCTTAGCTGTCTTT. This codes for CASSLTGALAVF. Supplemented by reference TRBV7-9 and TRBJ1-1, the full variable domain reads DTGVSQNPRHKITKRGQNVTFRCDPISEHNRLYWYRQTLGQGPEFLTYFQNEAQLEKSRLLSDRFSAERPKGSFSTLEIQRTEQGDSAMYLCASSLTGALAVFGQGTRLTVV.

The chain uses TRBV10-3 and TRBJ2-7; D gene uncertain. V was clipped by 6 bases and J by 0 bases, with 9 bases between them. Germline V CDR1 and CDR2: ENHRY, SYGVKD. The CDR3 length is 13 residues. CDR3 protein: CAIRIDNSYEQYF. DNA for the CDR3: TGTGCCATCAGAATCGACAACTCCTACGAGCAGTACTTC.

This clonotype was seen just once. The CDR3 here is CASSPGAANTEAFF. CDR3 DNA: TGTGCCAGCAGCCCCGGGGCAGCGAACACTGAAGCTTTCTTT. The chain combines TRBV7-2 with TRBJ1-1; D possibly corresponds to TRBD1 (5 bases). Germline V CDR1 and CDR2: SGHTA, FQGNSA. The CDR3 contains 14 residues. With 5 bases removed from V and 1 base from J, the gap between germline ends came to 11 bases.

This clonotype has at least ten counts. The chain carries TRBV6-8 and TRBJ2-2; D is undetermined. Trimming took 7 bases from V and 0 from J, leaving 15 bases between them. Germline assignment: CDR1 MNHGY and CDR2 SAAAGT. The CDR3 is 16 amino acids. This chain's CDR3 is CASTRENSSNTGELFF. The CDR3 region has the DNA TGTGCCAGCACTCGAGAGAACAGCTCGAACACCGGGGAGCTGTTTTTT.

This clonotype was recorded many times. V usage is TRBV28 and J usage is TRBJ2-7; 9 bases are a match to TRBD2. CDR3 size: 13 residues. The germline gives CDR1 MDHEN, CDR2 SYDVKM. Germline trimming cut 8 bases from V and 3 bases from J; bases unmatched to any gene: 5. CDR3 nucleotide sequence: TGTGCCAGCCGAGGCGGGAGGGACTACGAGCAGTACTTC. It encodes CASRGGRDYEQYF.

CDR3 protein: CSARGRASGTYEQYF. CDR3 nucleotides: TGCAGTGCTAGGGGTAGGGCTAGCGGAACCTACGAGCAGTACTTC. The chain employs TRBV20-1 and TRBJ2-7; TRBD2 matches 7 bases. The CDR3 sequence is 15 residues long. V lost 3 bases to trimming and J lost 2 bases; unmatched junction nucleotides: 10. Germline values: CDR1 DFQATT, CDR2 SNEGSKA (reference sequence).

The rearrangement uses TRBV7-2 and TRBJ1-5; D unclear. This CDR3 is 15 amino acids long. Germline V gives CDR1 SGHTA, CDR2 FQGNSA. Trimming removed 1 base at V and 2 bases at J, with 9 bases between. CDR3 nucleotide sequence: TGTGCCAGCAGCTTAGTAGGTTGGCGCAATCAGCCCCAGCATTTT. It codes for CASSLVGWRNQPQHF.

This clonotype showed up many times. The chain joins TRBV7-3 to TRBJ2-7, with 8 bases aligning to TRBD1. Germline-derived CDR1 and CDR2 are SGHTA and FQGTGA. This CDR3 is 13 amino acids long. V shed 6 bases, J shed 6 bases, and the junction held 7 bases outside the gene matches. The CDR3 DNA follows: TGTGCCAGCAGTTCGGACAGGGATTCCGAGCAGTACTTC. Protein product: CASSSDRDSEQYF. Full variable domain (missing parts from reference TRBV7-3 and TRBJ2-7): GAGVSQTPSNKVTEKGKYVELRCDPISGHTALYWYRQSLGQGPEFLIYFQGTGAADDSGLPNDRFFAVRPEGSVSTLKIQRTERGDSAVYLCASSSDRDSEQYFGPGTRLTVT.

This clonotype has a handful of counts. The chain has TRBV6-1 and TRBJ2-7, with D possibly TRBD2 on 5 matching bases. CDR3 length: 14 residues. In germline, CDR1 is MNHNS, CDR2 SASEGT. V gave up 6 bases and J gave up 2 bases, with 14 bases separating them. CDR3 region: CASRSLRGAYEQYF. The CDR3 DNA sequence: TGTGCCAGCAGATCCCTTCGGGGAGCCTACGAGCAGTACTTC.

This clonotype has a count of ten or more. CDR3: CASTIGGSYTEAFF. In nucleotides, the CDR3 is TGTGCCAGTACCATTGGAGGGTCGTACACTGAAGCTTTCTTT. This chain connects TRBV19 to TRBJ1-1, with D hard to call. V shed 7 bases and J shed 3 bases, with 15 bases lying between them. Germline-derived CDR1 and CDR2 are LNHDA and SQIVND (reference sequence). The CDR3 is made up of 14 amino acids.

As for this clonotype: A much larger clone differs by one base, so this may be a read error. This chain connects TRBV5-1 to TRBJ2-5; D remains unclear. The V end was cut by 1 base, the J end by 0 bases, with 10 bases between. This CDR3 has 15 amino acids. CDR1 and CDR2 (germline): SGHRS, YFSETQ. CDR3 loop: CASSLTSGNQETQYF. The CDR3 nucleotides read TGCGCCAGCAGCTTGACTTCCGGAAACCAAGAGACCCAGTACTTC.

The chain combines TRBV11-2 with TRBJ1-1, with 8 bases fitting TRBD1. V trimming: 5 bases; J trimming: 4 bases; junction bases outside the gene matches: 6. The CDR3 contains 14 residues. Germline assignment: CDR1 SGHAT and CDR2 FQNNGV. CDR3: CASSADRASTEAFF. The DNA of the CDR3 is TGTGCCAGCAGCGCGGACAGGGCCTCCACTGAAGCTTTCTTT.

In its sample, this clonotype was seen many times. The chain links TRBV19 to TRBJ2-7, with D possibly being TRBD1 (6 bases). This CDR3 contains 14 residues. Looked up from germline, CDR1 is LNHDA and CDR2 is SQIVND (reference sequence). Trimming removed 6 bases from V and 3 bases from J, with 15 bases in between. The CDR3 DNA is TGTGCCAGTAGGGGACACTCACCTCGCTACGAGCAGTACTTC. It codes for CASRGHSPRYEQYF.

This clonotype was detected many times. The chain carries TRBV6-1 and TRBJ2-7; 10 bases agree with TRBD2. V trimming: 4 bases; J trimming: 1 base; junction bases outside the gene matches: 4. Germline lookup yields CDR1 MNHNS and CDR2 SASEGT. The CDR3 sequence is 15 residues long. Written as DNA, the CDR3 is TGTGCCAGCAGTGGAACTAGCGGGGTATCCTACGAGCAGTACTTC. It translates to CASSGTSGVSYEQYF.

The table lists this clonotype with many counts. The J gene is TRBJ1-5, the V gene TRBV6-2 or TRBV6-3; D uncertain. The length of the CDR3 is 19 residues. Per germline, CDR1 MNHEY and CDR2 SVGEGT. Deletions cut 6 bases from V and 4 bases from J, with 28 bases between. The CDR3 is CASSGRGRHGLTGNQPQHF. CDR3 bases: TGTGCCAGCAGCGGAAGAGGAAGACACGGCTTGACGGGGAATCAGCCCCAGCATTTT.

This clonotype was recorded many times. No conserved phenylalanine or tryptophan ends this CDR3, so it is likely a read error. V is TRBV6-1 and J is TRBJ2-2, with 9 bases lining up with TRBD1. CDR3 size: 15 residues. V gave up 1 base and J gave up 3 bases; unmatched junction bases: 0. Germline V lookup: CDR1 MNHNS, CDR2 SASEGT. CDR3: CASSEGTGDTGELFS. The CDR3 DNA sequence: TGTGCCAGCAGTGAAGGGACAGGGGACACCGGGGAGCTGTTTTCT.

The J gene is TRBJ1-1, the V gene TRBV7-3; 9 bases fit TRBD1. CDR1 is SGHTA, CDR2 FQGTGA, per germline. Trimming cost V 5 bases and J 10 bases; bases outside gene matches: 8. The CDR3 runs 13 residues. The CDR3 nucleotides read TGTGCCAGCAGCACTTCGGGACAGGGACTAGCTTTCTTT. Amino acid sequence: CASSTSGQGLAFF. The variable domain in full, completed from reference TRBV7-3 and TRBJ1-1, reads GAGVSQTPSNKVTEKGKYVELRCDPISGHTALYWYRQSLGQGPEFLIYFQGTGAADDSGLPNDRFFAVRPEGSVSTLKIQRTERGDSAVYLCASSTSGQGLAFFGQGTRLTVV.

The rearrangement links TRBV27 to TRBJ2-7; 8 bases line up with TRBD1. Trimming cost V 6 bases and J 0 bases; bases outside gene matches: 7. Per the germline V gene, CDR1 is MNHEY and CDR2 is SMNVEV (reference sequence). The CDR3 totals 15 residues. This CDR3 reads CASSLTGVSSYEQYF. The CDR3 bases are TGTGCCAGCAGCCTGACAGGGGTAAGCTCCTACGAGCAGTACTTC.

The table lists this clonotype with a count of one. The chain couples TRBV10-2 to TRBJ1-1; D gene unclear. V dropped 3 bases and J dropped 9 bases, with 14 bases sitting between them. The CDR3 is 13 amino acids. Germline assignment: CDR1 WSHSY and CDR2 SAAADI. CDR3 loop: CASSDPTAVKAFF. DNA for the CDR3: TGCGCCAGCAGTGACCCAACCGCGGTGAAAGCTTTCTTT.

The chain employs TRBV28 and TRBJ2-7; D is perhaps TRBD1 (6 bases). Germline values: CDR1 MDHEN, CDR2 SYDVKM. Trimming left V 3 bases short and J 7 bases short, with 16 bases between. This CDR3 is built from 14 residues. This chain's CDR3 is CASSFTGRRKEQYF. In nucleotides, the CDR3 is TGTGCCAGCAGTTTTACAGGGAGAAGGAAGGAGCAGTACTTC.

Regarding this clonotype: A junction end diverges from the germline sequence, so it may reflect a read error. The J gene is TRBJ2-4, the V gene TRBV12-3 or TRBV12-4, with D possibly being TRBD1 or TRBD2 (5 bases each). This CDR3 has 15 amino acids. The CDR3 reads CASSLGPSPEGEKFF. CDR3 in DNA: TGTGCCAGCAGTTTGGGACCATCGCCAGAGGGTGAGAAGTTCTTC.

In its sample, this clonotype was seen many times. The chain carries TRBV27 and TRBJ2-7; D gene unclear. The V gene lost 1 base and the J gene lost 2 bases, with 6 bases spanning the gap. CDR3 length: 13 amino acids. Germline values: CDR1 MNHEY, CDR2 SMNVEV (reference sequence). CDR3 sequence: CASSLFGAYEQYF. The CDR3 DNA reads as TGTGCCAGCAGTTTATTTGGGGCCTACGAGCAGTACTTC.